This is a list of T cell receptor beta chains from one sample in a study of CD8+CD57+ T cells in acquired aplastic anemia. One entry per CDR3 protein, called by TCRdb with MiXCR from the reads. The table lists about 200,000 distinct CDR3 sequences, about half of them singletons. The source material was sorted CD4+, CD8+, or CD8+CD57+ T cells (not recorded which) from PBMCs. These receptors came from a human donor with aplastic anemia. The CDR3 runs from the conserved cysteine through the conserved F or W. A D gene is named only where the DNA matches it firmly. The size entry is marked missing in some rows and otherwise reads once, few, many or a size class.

DNA: TGTGCCAGCAGACCGGGGGGCGGTGGCTACACCTTC
CDR3: CASRPGGGGYTF
length: 12
J: TRBJ1-2
size: many
D: -
V: TRBV12-3/TRBV12-4

DNA: TGTGCCAGCAGTTTTGAGGGTGGAGGCTATGGCTACACCTTC
CDR3: CASSFEGGGYGYTF
length: 14
J: TRBJ1-2
size: -
D: -
V: TRBV12-3/TRBV12-4

DNA: TGCAGTGCTCCTTCCCCGGGGGGGAGTTTCAATGAGCAGTTCTTC
CDR3: CSAPSPGGSFNEQFF
length: 15
J: TRBJ2-1
size: -
D: TRBD2
V: TRBV20-1

DNA: TGTGCCAGCTCACCAGGGGGACAGGGCTTCGAGCAGTACTTC
CDR3: CASSPGGQGFEQYF
length: 14
J: TRBJ2-7
size: -
D: TRBD1
V: TRBV7-4

DNA: TGCAGTGCTAGCAAGGCGGGGGGCTTAGAGACCCAGTACTTC
CDR3: CSASKAGGLETQYF
length: 14
J: TRBJ2-5
size: many
D: TRBD2
V: TRBV20-1

DNA: TGTGCCAGCAGCTTGAGGGGGGGAAGGAACACTGAAGCTTTCTTT
CDR3: CASSLRGGRNTEAFF
length: 15
J: TRBJ1-1
size: many
D: -
V: TRBV5-8

DNA: TGCAGCGTTGAGGTACAGACCCTGCACCCCTACGAGCAGTACTTC
CDR3: CSVEVQTLHPYEQYF
length: 15
J: TRBJ2-7
size: -
D: -
V: TRBV29-1

DNA: TGTGCCAGCAGCCCGGAGGGCTACACAGATACGCAGTATTTT
CDR3: CASSPEGYTDTQYF
length: 14
J: TRBJ2-3
size: many
D: -
V: TRBV11-2

DNA: TGCGCCAGCAGCTTGGGAGGACAGGGGGGCAATCAGCCCCAGCATTTT
CDR3: CASSLGGQGGNQPQHF
length: 16
J: TRBJ1-5
size: many
D: TRBD1
V: TRBV5-1

DNA: TGTGCCAGCAGCGAGTGGGGGGAAGCTTTCTTT
CDR3: CASSEWGEAFF
length: 11
J: TRBJ1-1
size: -
D: -
V: TRBV7-2

DNA: TGTGCCACCAGTGATTCCCTAGTGGCTGGGGAGCAGTACTTC
CDR3: CATSDSLVAGEQYF
length: 14
J: TRBJ2-7
size: -
D: -
V: TRBV24-1

DNA: TGTGCCAGCAGCCAGGAACTAGTTCAAGAGACCCAGTACTTC
CDR3: CASSQELVQETQYF
length: 14
J: TRBJ2-5
size: -
D: -
V: TRBV4-2

DNA: TGTGCCAGCAGCCGGGACAGGGGAAACACTGAAGCTTTCTTT
CDR3: CASSRDRGNTEAFF
length: 14
J: TRBJ1-1
size: many
D: TRBD1
V: TRBV5-8

DNA: TGTGCCAGTAGTATAGATGGCTTTGGGACAGGGGGCTTCGGTGGCTACACCTTC
CDR3: CASSIDGFGTGGFGGYTF
length: 18
J: TRBJ1-2
size: -
D: TRBD1
V: TRBV19

DNA: TGCAGTTCTGGGACTAGCGGGTACAATGAGCAGTTCTTC
CDR3: CSSGTSGYNEQFF
length: 13
J: TRBJ2-1
size: many
D: TRBD2
V: TRBV20-1

DNA: TGTGCCAGCAGCTCCTCGGGACAAGACATAGGAGAGACCCAGTACTTC
CDR3: CASSSSGQDIGETQYF
length: 16
J: TRBJ2-5
size: many
D: -
V: TRBV7-9

DNA: TGTGCCAGTAGTTCGGGACTGGGCTCCTACAATGAGCAGTTCTTC
CDR3: CASSSGLGSYNEQFF
length: 15
J: TRBJ2-1
size: -
D: -
V: TRBV19

DNA: TGTGCCAGCAGCTTGGAATCGGGGGGCAGGAATGAGCAGTTCTTC
CDR3: CASSLESGGRNEQFF
length: 15
J: TRBJ2-1
size: -
D: -
V: TRBV28

DNA: TGTGCCAGCAGCCCTACGGGACAGGGAACGACTAATCAGCCCCAGCATTTT
CDR3: CASSPTGQGTTNQPQHF
length: 17
J: TRBJ1-5
size: many
D: TRBD1
V: TRBV7-9

DNA: TGCGCCAGCAGCTTGGATGCGAGGCCCTCCTACGAGCAGTACTTC
CDR3: CASSLDARPSYEQYF
length: 15
J: TRBJ2-7
size: -
D: -
V: TRBV5-1

DNA: TGTGCCATCAGCGAAAGGGACACCCTGAACACTGAAGCTTTCTTT
CDR3: CAISERDTLNTEAFF
length: 15
J: TRBJ1-1
size: -
D: -
V: TRBV10-3

DNA: TGTGCCAGCAGCTTCGATAACTCTCCTGGGGGGGCCAACGTCCTGACTTTC
CDR3: CASSFDNSPGGANVLTF
length: 17
J: TRBJ2-6
size: few
D: -
V: TRBV11-2

DNA: TGTGCCAGCAGCGTAGAGGGACAGGCCTACGAGCAGTACTTC
CDR3: CASSVEGQAYEQYF
length: 14
J: TRBJ2-7
size: -
D: TRBD1
V: TRBV9

DNA: TGTGCCAGCAGCGTAACCACAGGGTGGGATAAGGGTGAGCAGTTCTTC
CDR3: CASSVTTGWDKGEQFF
length: 16
J: TRBJ2-1
size: -
D: -
V: TRBV9

DNA: TGCAGTGCTAGACCCTCTGGACAGGGGGTATATGGCTACACCTTC
CDR3: CSARPSGQGVYGYTF
length: 15
J: TRBJ1-2
size: many
D: TRBD1
V: TRBV20-1

DNA: TGTGCCAGCAGCTTAACAGGGAAGGGGGATCCAGATACGCAGTATTTT
CDR3: CASSLTGKGDPDTQYF
length: 16
J: TRBJ2-3
size: -
D: -
V: TRBV7-6

DNA: TGCGCCAGCAGCTTGGGGCCGGGACAGGGGTTCAACGAGCAGTACTTC
CDR3: CASSLGPGQGFNEQYF
length: 16
J: TRBJ2-7
size: many
D: TRBD1
V: TRBV5-1

DNA: TGTGCCACCAGTGCGGGGGGCCTTACGCAGTATTTT
CDR3: CATSAGGLTQYF
length: 12
J: TRBJ2-3
size: -
D: -
V: TRBV24-1

DNA: TGTGCCAGTACCGGGACAGGGGGCCTAATGAACACTGAAGCTTTCTTT
CDR3: CASTGTGGLMNTEAFF
length: 16
J: TRBJ1-1
size: many
D: TRBD1
V: TRBV19